The text below deals with one T cell receptor beta chain. The antigen remains unidentified. These data belong to a study of T cell responses to AZD1222 COVID-19 vaccine. Regarding the study as a whole: Spike was spanned by vaccine-associated CD4 TCRs, which were dominant at 160-218 and 743-854. Variant regions that are unmutated are reportedly the target of nearly half of spike-specific TCRs. Two AZD1222 doses significantly raised spike-specific TCR breadth and depth over controls.

Trimming left V 4 bases short and J 4 bases short, with 10 bases between. In germline, CDR1 is KGHSH, CDR2 LQKENI. The CDR3 spans 14 residues. The data were produced by immunoSEQ multiplex PCR, yet TCRdb's version contains in-frame clones alone and is incomplete. The sample records just over 150,000 clones, approximately 86% being singletons. This rearrangement joins TRBV18 to TRBJ2-2; the D gene could be TRBD1 or TRBD2 (5 bases each). The clonotype comes from an adult who had recovered from COVID-19. The material was peripheral blood, obtained after recovery from COVID-19. CDR3: CASSLRGRTGELFF. The CDR3 bases are TGTGCCAGCTCACTGAGGGGTCGCACCGGGGAGCTGTTTTTT.